Below are 24 T cell receptor beta chains sequenced from a single sample in a study of T cell responses to AZD1222 COVID-19 vaccine (dated by TCRdb to the early 2020s). In the paper's terms, the time point label means: about 28 days (+/-7) after the second vaccine dose. Library prep was done by the immunoSEQ multiplex PCR assay. The source is immuneACCESS, and TCRdb retained only in-frame sequences with V and J called. Part of the clones is not carried over; for the studies checked, unresolved V genes explain less than half of this, and the remainder is unexplained. The sample includes 120,000 or so clones, with approximately 86% observed a single time. 15% to 20% of the sample belongs to the ten largest clones. The sequencing here drew on peripheral blood, taken 28 days after the second AZD1222 dose. The source of these receptors is an adult who received the AZD1222 COVID-19 vaccine.

This clone showed up just once. This chain links TRBV9 with TRBJ2-2, with D possibly TRBD1 on 5 matching bases. Germline values: CDR1 SGDLS, CDR2 YYNGEE. V lost 0 bases, J lost 3 bases, and 9 bases lay in between. The CDR3 totals 15 residues. In nucleotides, the CDR3 is TGTGCCAGCAGCGTAGCTGGGGCCGACACCGGGGAGCTGTTTTTT. Protein sequence: CASSVAGADTGELFF.

J is TRBJ2-1 and V is TRBV19; 11 bases match TRBD1. V was pared by 5 bases and J by 5 bases, with 11 bases of the junction left unmatched. The CDR3 consists of 17 residues. The germline V gene has CDR1 LNHDA and CDR2 SQIVND (reference sequence). The CDR3 here is CASSARIGTGGNNEQFF. The CDR3 nucleotides are TGTGCCAGTAGTGCGAGAATCGGGACAGGGGGAAACAATGAGCAGTTCTTC. The variable domain in full, with the rest retrieved from reference TRBV19 and TRBJ2-1, is DGGITQSPKYLFRKEGQNVTLSCEQNLNHDAMYWYRQDPGQGLRLIYYSQIVNDFQKGDIAEGYSVSREKKESFPLTVTSAQKNPTAFYLCASSARIGTGGNNEQFFGPGTRLTVL.

J is TRBJ2-1 and V is TRBV11-2, with no clear D. Deletions cut 3 bases from V and 6 bases from J, with 3 bases between. Germline CDR1 reads SGHAT; CDR2 reads FQNNGV. The CDR3 covers 11 residues. CDR3 region: CASSLSNEQFF. The CDR3 DNA is TGTGCCAGCAGCTTGAGCAATGAGCAGTTCTTC.

CDR3 loop: CASSLSVQGITNYGYTF. CDR3 nucleotides: TGTGCCAGCAGTTTATCAGTTCAGGGGATCACTAACTATGGCTACACCTTC. This chain links TRBV28 with TRBJ1-2, with a tentative D call TRBD1 (6 bases). Germline values: CDR1 MDHEN, CDR2 SYDVKM. The CDR3 covers 17 residues. V was trimmed by 1 base and J by 0 bases, leaving 15 bases between them.

The J gene is TRBJ1-5, the V gene TRBV18; D possibly corresponds to TRBD1 (6 bases). CDR1 and CDR2 (germline): KGHSH, LQKENI. Between the trimmed V and J ends, which lost 6 bases and 2 bases, there was a span of 17 bases. This CDR3 region has 16 residues. The CDR3 is CASSPGDGGGNQPQHF. Here the CDR3 DNA reads TGTGCCAGCTCCCCCGGGGACGGGGGCGGCAATCAGCCCCAGCATTTT.

CDR3 in DNA: TGCGCCAGCAGCCAAGTTCCAGAACAAGAGACCCAGTACTTC. Its protein product is CASSQVPEQETQYF. The rearrangement links TRBV4-1 to TRBJ2-5; D is undetermined. Germline values: CDR1 MGHRA, CDR2 YSYEKL. CDR3 length equals 14 residues. V was trimmed by 1 base and J by 2 bases, leaving 8 bases between them.

The chain combines TRBV6-1 with TRBJ1-2, with no clear D. Trimming shortened V by 2 bases and J by 8 bases, and 9 bases separated the two germline ends. In germline, CDR1 is MNHNS, CDR2 SASEGT. The CDR3 totals 12 residues. The CDR3 region is CASSEQRRGYTF. The CDR3, as DNA: TGTGCCAGCAGTGAACAACGGCGGGGCTACACCTTC.

In this sample, this clone turned up a few times. The chain recombines TRBV5-1 with TRBJ1-1; D is unclear. Germline loops: CDR1 SGHRS, CDR2 YFSETQ. The CDR3 spans 15 residues. Trimming stripped 0 bases from V and 3 bases from J, with 12 bases between. The CDR3 region is CASSLDGKPYTEAFF. The CDR3 DNA reads TGCGCCAGCAGCTTGGATGGCAAACCTTACACTGAAGCTTTCTTT.

The chain couples TRBV5-4 to TRBJ2-2, with 9 bases that match TRBD1. Germline-derived CDR1 and CDR2 are SGHNT and YYREEE (reference sequence). This CDR3 is 16 amino acids long. Trimming at V came to 4 bases and at J to 4 bases, leaving 8 bases not matched to a gene. The CDR3 region has the DNA TGTGCCAGCAGCCAAAACAGGGGGCAAGGCACCGGGGAGCTGTTTTTT. Protein product: CASSQNRGQGTGELFF.

The J gene is TRBJ1-5, the V gene TRBV28; the D is unclear. This CDR3 has 15 residues. The germline gives CDR1 MDHEN, CDR2 SYDVKM. V was clipped by 3 bases and J by 0 bases, with 9 bases between them. This CDR3 reads CASSFYGNSNQPQHF. The CDR3 nucleotides read TGTGCCAGCAGTTTCTACGGTAATAGCAATCAGCCCCAGCATTTT.

This chain links TRBV6-5 with TRBJ2-5; tentatively, D is TRBD1 (6 bases). V was shortened by 6 bases and J by 5 bases, with 16 bases between the two germline ends. Germline V gene lookup returns CDR1 MNHEY and CDR2 SVGAGI. The CDR3 covers 14 residues. The CDR3 sequence is CASSAARGWETQYF. The CDR3 nucleotides read TGTGCCAGCAGCGCCGCGAGGGGGTGGGAGACCCAGTACTTC.

The gene calls are TRBV27 and TRBJ1-4, with TRBD1 identical over 8 bases. With V trimmed by 5 bases and J by 5 bases, 4 bases remained unmatched. The CDR3 loop spans 14 amino acids. In germline, CDR1 is MNHEY, CDR2 SMNVEV (reference sequence). Here the CDR3 DNA reads TGTGCCAGCAGTCGGACAGGGCTGAATGAAAAACTGTTTTTT. This translates into CASSRTGLNEKLFF.

The chain joins TRBV9 to TRBJ1-1; D ambiguous. Germline V gives CDR1 SGDLS, CDR2 YYNGEE. Trimming pared 0 bases from V and 0 bases from J, leaving 6 bases between. The CDR3 is 14 amino acids. The CDR3 nucleotides read TGTGCCAGCAGCGTAGACCCGCTGAACACTGAAGCTTTCTTT. This codes for CASSVDPLNTEAFF.

This chain connects TRBV7-3 to TRBJ2-2, with 9 bases fitting TRBD1. J was trimmed by 0 bases and V by 5 bases; bases with no gene match: 7. The CDR3 loop spans 17 amino acids. Per germline, CDR1 SGHTA and CDR2 FQGTGA. For the CDR3, the DNA is TGTGCCAGCAGCGTCAGCCGGGACAGGGCGAACACCGGGGAGCTGTTTTTT. Amino acids: CASSVSRDRANTGELFF. Variable domain in full (rest from reference TRBV7-3 and TRBJ2-2): GAGVSQTPSNKVTEKGKYVELRCDPISGHTALYWYRQSLGQGPEFLIYFQGTGAADDSGLPNDRFFAVRPEGSVSTLKIQRTERGDSAVYLCASSVSRDRANTGELFFGEGSRLTVL.

Only a few counts were recorded for this clone. The chain links TRBV10-2 to TRBJ2-7, with 7 bases identical to TRBD1. This CDR3 region has 14 residues. CDR1 WSHSY and CDR2 SAAADI come from the germline V gene. The V segment lost 2 bases and the J segment 0 bases; nucleotides outside the gene matches: 1. This CDR3 reads CASSERGRSYEQYF. DNA of the CDR3: TGCGCCAGCAGTGAGAGGGGGCGCTCCTACGAGCAGTACTTC.

The chain is built from TRBV6-5 and TRBJ2-2; TRBD2 might be the D (5 bases). Trimming took off 6 bases at V and 5 bases at J, with 10 bases between the two ends. CDR3 length: 13 amino acids. In germline, CDR1 is MNHEY, CDR2 SVGAGI. The CDR3 loop is CASSRTGTGELFF. In DNA form, the CDR3 reads TGTGCCAGCAGCCGAACGGGGACCGGGGAGCTGTTTTTT.

The rearrangement links TRBV7-2 to TRBJ2-7; 10 positions agree with TRBD1. The junction had 9 bases not matched to a gene; V was cut back by 5 bases and J by 5 bases. This CDR3 region has 15 residues. CDR1 SGHTA and CDR2 FQGNSA come from the germline V gene. The CDR3: CASSNSGQGTHEQYF. Written as DNA, the CDR3 is TGTGCCAGCAGCAACTCGGGACAGGGGACCCACGAGCAGTACTTC.

This chain links TRBV7-2 with TRBJ1-1; no clear D. From germline, CDR1 is SGHTA and CDR2 FQGNSA. V was cut by 5 bases and J by 1 base, with 8 bases left in between. The CDR3 consists of 13 residues. The CDR3 loop is CASSQDGNTEAFF. The CDR3 nucleotides read TGTGCCAGCAGCCAAGACGGGAACACTGAAGCTTTCTTT. Complete variable domain (other parts from reference TRBV7-2 and TRBJ1-1): GAGVSQSPSNKVTEKGKDVELRCDPISGHTALYWYRQSLGQGLEFLIYFQGNSAPDKSGLPSDRFSAERTGGSVSTLTIQRTQQEDSAVYLCASSQDGNTEAFFGQGTRLTVV.

The CDR3 bases are TGTGCCAGCAGTGAATCCCTGGACAGCTACTACGAGCAGTACTTC. This encodes CASSESLDSYYEQYF. V usage is TRBV25-1 and J usage is TRBJ2-7; D perhaps matches TRBD1 (6 bases). The V end was cut by 1 base, the J end by 3 bases, with 13 bases between. Looked up from germline, CDR1 is MGHDK and CDR2 is SYGVNS. This CDR3 region has 15 residues.

The genes are TRBV7-3 and TRBJ2-7, with TRBD2 identical over 8 bases. V lost 5 bases to trimming and J lost 6 bases; unmatched junction nucleotides: 12. The CDR3 loop spans 15 amino acids. Looked up from germline, CDR1 is SGHTA and CDR2 is FQGTGA. The CDR3 sequence: CASSLAAGVYVEQYF. The CDR3 nucleotides are TGTGCCAGCAGCCTGGCAGCGGGAGTTTATGTCGAGCAGTACTTC. Combining the CDR3 with reference TRBV7-3 and TRBJ2-7 gives the whole variable domain GAGVSQTPSNKVTEKGKYVELRCDPISGHTALYWYRQSLGQGPEFLIYFQGTGAADDSGLPNDRFFAVRPEGSVSTLKIQRTERGDSAVYLCASSLAAGVYVEQYFGPGTRLTVT.

The chain is built from TRBV5-4 and TRBJ1-2; D not resolved. This CDR3 has 11 residues. Trimming took 3 bases from V and 7 from J, leaving 7 bases between them. CDR1 is SGHNT, CDR2 YYREEE, per germline (reference sequence). The CDR3 DNA sequence: TGTGCCAGCAGCTGGGGTAGTGGCTACACCTTC. Protein sequence: CASSWGSGYTF.

The V and J genes are TRBV9 and TRBJ2-7, with D uncertain. The CDR3 has 13 residues. Germline assignment: CDR1 SGDLS and CDR2 YYNGEE. V was trimmed by 4 bases and J by 5 bases, leaving 13 bases between them. The CDR3 region has the DNA TGTGCCAGCAGCCCTCGCGGACGACACGAGCAGTACTTC. It codes for CASSPRGRHEQYF. The full variable domain, completed using reference TRBV9 and TRBJ2-7, is DSGVTQTPKHLITATGQRVTLRCSPRSGDLSVYWYQQSLDQGLQFLIQYYNGEERAKGNILERFSAQQFPDLHSELNLSSLELGDSALYFCASSPRGRHEQYFGPGTRLTVT.

The chain is built from TRBV9 and TRBJ1-3; D remains ambiguous. In germline, CDR1 is SGDLS, CDR2 YYNGEE. V was clipped by 0 bases and J by 4 bases, with 11 bases between them. There are 15 residues in the CDR3. DNA for the CDR3: TGTGCCAGCAGCGTAGTTCCCGACACGGGAAACACCATATATTTT. Residues: CASSVVPDTGNTIYF.

In this sample, this clone turned up a few times. This chain uses TRBV6-1 with TRBJ2-5; D uncertain. The CDR3 covers 13 residues. Trimming cost V 1 base and J 4 bases, with 7 bases left between them. CDR1 is MNHNS, CDR2 SASEGT, per germline. The CDR3 nucleotides read TGTGCCAGCAGTGAAGTCGGGTTAGAGACCCAGTACTTC. Translating gives CASSEVGLETQYF.